This paragraph reports one TCR beta chain. The ends were cut back, 0 bases at V and 2 bases at J, with 8 bases in the middle. The CDR3 contains 15 residues. Germline-derived CDR1 and CDR2 are MNHEY and SVGEGT. The data derive from a study of blood T cell repertoires in COVID-19. Across the study: Samples representing acute and convalescent COVID-19 were sourced from the United States, Italy and Spain. The cDNA or gDNA used as material had been derived from T cells, B-cell-depleted T cells, or PBMCs.

As processed by the authors: Counts of nucleated cells, estimated from reference gene primer amplification, were obtained. TCRdb keeps only in-frame clones here, not all; method: immunoSEQ multiplex PCR. That table is the source of V, J and clone size, and D and trimming were worked out from the DNA. Of about 120,000 clones in the sample, about 80% were seen once. The sequencing input was peripheral blood. The sequence came from a man in his sixties or seventies with active or convalescent COVID-19. The chain links TRBV6-2 or TRBV6-3 to TRBJ2-4, with D perhaps TRBD1 (5 bases). CDR3 in DNA: TGTGCCAGCAGTTACTCATCAGGGTCCAAAAACATTCAGTACTTC. Protein sequence: CASSYSSGSKNIQYF.